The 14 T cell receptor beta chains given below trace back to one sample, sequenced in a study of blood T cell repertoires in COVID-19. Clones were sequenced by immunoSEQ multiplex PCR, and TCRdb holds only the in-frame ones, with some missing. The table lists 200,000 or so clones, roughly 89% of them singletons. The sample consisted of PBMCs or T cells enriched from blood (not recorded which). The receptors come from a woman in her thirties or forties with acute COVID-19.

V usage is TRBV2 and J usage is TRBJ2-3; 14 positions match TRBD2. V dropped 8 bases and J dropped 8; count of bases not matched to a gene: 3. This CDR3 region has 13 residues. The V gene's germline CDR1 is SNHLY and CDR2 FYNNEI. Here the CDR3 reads CASQTSGGGTQYF. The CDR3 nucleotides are TGTGCCAGCCAGACTAGCGGGGGGGGTACGCAGTATTTT.

The CDR3 reads CASSWGERLQPQHF. CDR3 coding DNA: TGTGCCAGCAGCTGGGGGGAAAGGCTTCAGCCCCAGCATTTT. The chain is built from TRBV28 and TRBJ1-5; perhaps TRBD1 as D (5 bases). Trimming cost V 6 bases and J 6 bases, with 15 bases left between them. CDR3 length: 14 residues. CDR1 is MDHEN, CDR2 SYDVKM, per germline.

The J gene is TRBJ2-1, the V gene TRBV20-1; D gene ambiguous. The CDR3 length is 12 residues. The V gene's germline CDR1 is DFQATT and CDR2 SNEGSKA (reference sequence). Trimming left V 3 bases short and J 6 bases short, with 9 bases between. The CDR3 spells CSASRQSNEQFF. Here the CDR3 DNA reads TGCAGTGCTAGTCGACAAAGCAATGAGCAGTTCTTC.

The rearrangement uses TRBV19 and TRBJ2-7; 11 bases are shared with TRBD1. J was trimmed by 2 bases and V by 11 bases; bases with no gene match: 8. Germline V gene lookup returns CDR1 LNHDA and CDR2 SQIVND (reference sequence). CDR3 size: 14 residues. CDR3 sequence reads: CAASRTGGTYEQYF. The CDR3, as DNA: TGTGCCGCCTCCAGGACAGGGGGCACCTACGAGCAGTACTTC.

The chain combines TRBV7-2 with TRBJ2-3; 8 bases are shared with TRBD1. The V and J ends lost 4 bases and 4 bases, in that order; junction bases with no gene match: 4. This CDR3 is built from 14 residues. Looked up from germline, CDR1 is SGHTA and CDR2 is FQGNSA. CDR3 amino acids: CASSSDRGADTQYF. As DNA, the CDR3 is TGTGCCAGCAGCTCCGACAGGGGCGCAGATACGCAGTATTTT. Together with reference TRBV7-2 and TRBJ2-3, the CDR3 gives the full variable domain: GAGVSQSPSNKVTEKGKDVELRCDPISGHTALYWYRQSLGQGLEFLIYFQGNSAPDKSGLPSDRFSAERTGGSVSTLTIQRTQQEDSAVYLCASSSDRGADTQYFGPGTRLTVL.

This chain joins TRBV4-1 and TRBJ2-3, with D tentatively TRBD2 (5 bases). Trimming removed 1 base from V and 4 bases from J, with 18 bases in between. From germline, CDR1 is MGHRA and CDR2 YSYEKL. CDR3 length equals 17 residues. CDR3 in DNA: TGCGCCAGCAGCCAAGTTTCAGGCGGCGGAGGACCAGATACGCAGTATTTT. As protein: CASSQVSGGGGPDTQYF.

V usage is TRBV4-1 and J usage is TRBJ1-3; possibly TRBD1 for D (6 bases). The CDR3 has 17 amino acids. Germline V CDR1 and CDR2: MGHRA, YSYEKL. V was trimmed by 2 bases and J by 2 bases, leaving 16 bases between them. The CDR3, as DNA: TGCGCCAGCAGCCAAAGGGGCACGGGGGGGCCTGGAAACACCATATATTTT. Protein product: CASSQRGTGGPGNTIYF.

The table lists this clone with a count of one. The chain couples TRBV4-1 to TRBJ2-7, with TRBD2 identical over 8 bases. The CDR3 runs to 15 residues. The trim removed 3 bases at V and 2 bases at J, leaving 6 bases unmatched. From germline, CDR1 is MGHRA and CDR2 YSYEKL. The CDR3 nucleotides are TGCGCCAGCAGCCAGATACGGGGGGGACCCTACGAGCAGTACTTC. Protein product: CASSQIRGGPYEQYF.

The chain's CDR3 is CASSPSGTSGVNTGELFF. In nucleotides, the CDR3 is TGTGCCAGCTCACCAAGTGGGACTAGCGGGGTGAACACCGGGGAGCTGTTTTTT. The rearrangement uses TRBV18 and TRBJ2-2; the match to TRBD2 covers 13 bases. This CDR3 contains 18 residues. The J segment lost 1 base and the V segment lost 2 bases, leaving 4 bases of the junction unmatched. Germline lookup yields CDR1 KGHSH and CDR2 LQKENI. Variable domain in full (rest from reference TRBV18 and TRBJ2-2): NAGVMQNPRHLVRRRGQEARLRCSPMKGHSHVYWYRQLPEEGLKFMVYLQKENIIDESGMPKERFSAEFPKEGPSILRIQQVVRGDSAAYFCASSPSGTSGVNTGELFFGEGSRLTVL.

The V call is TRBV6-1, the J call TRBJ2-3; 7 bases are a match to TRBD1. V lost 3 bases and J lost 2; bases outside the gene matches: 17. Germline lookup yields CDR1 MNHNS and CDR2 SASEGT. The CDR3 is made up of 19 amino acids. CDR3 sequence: CASSDKGGKGLDYTDTQYF. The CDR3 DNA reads TGTGCCAGCAGTGATAAAGGGGGCAAAGGCCTGGATTACACAGATACGCAGTATTTT.

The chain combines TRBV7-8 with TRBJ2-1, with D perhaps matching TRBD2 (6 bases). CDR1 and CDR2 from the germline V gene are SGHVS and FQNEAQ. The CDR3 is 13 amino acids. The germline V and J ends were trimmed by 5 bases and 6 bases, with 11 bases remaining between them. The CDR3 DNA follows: TGTGCCAGCAGCGCCGGGACTGGCAATGAGCAGTTCTTC. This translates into CASSAGTGNEQFF.

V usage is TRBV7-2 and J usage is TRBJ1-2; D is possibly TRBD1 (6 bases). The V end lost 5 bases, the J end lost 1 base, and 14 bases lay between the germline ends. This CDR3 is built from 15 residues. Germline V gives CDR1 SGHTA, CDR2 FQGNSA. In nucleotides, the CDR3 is TGTGCCAGCAGCGCCCCGGGACAAATTAACTATGGCTACACCTTC. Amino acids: CASSAPGQINYGYTF.

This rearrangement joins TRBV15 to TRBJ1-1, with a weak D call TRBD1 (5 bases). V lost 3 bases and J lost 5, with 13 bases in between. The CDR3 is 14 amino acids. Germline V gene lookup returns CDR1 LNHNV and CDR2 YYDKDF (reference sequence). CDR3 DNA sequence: TGTGCCACCAGCAGCCTCGGCGGGGGGACTGAAGCTTTCTTT. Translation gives CATSSLGGGTEAFF.

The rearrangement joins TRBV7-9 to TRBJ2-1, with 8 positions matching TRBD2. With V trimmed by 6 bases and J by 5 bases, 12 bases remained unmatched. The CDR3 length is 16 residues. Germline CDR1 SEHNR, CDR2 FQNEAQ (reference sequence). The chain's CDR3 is CASRPTSGTRNNEQFF. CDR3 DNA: TGTGCCAGCAGGCCCACCTCCGGGACTAGGAACAATGAGCAGTTCTTC.